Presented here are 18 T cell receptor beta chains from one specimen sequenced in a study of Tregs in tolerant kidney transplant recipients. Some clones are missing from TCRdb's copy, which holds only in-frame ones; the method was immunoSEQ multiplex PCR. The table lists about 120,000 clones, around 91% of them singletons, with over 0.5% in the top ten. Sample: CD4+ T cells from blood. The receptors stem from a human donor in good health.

The CDR3 is CAWNRAGGIGEQYF. Written as DNA, the CDR3 is TGTGCCTGGAATCGGGCAGGGGGAATTGGCGAGCAGTACTTC. This sequence joins TRBV30 and TRBJ2-7; 7 nucleotides align to TRBD1. Germline assignment: CDR1 GTSNPN and CDR2 SVGIG (reference sequence). The V segment lost 4 bases and the J segment 6 bases; nucleotides outside the gene matches: 12. The CDR3 is 14 amino acids.

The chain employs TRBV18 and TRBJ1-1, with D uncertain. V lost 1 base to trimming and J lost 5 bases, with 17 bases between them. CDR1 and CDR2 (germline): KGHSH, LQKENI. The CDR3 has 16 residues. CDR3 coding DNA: TGTGCCAGCTCACCACGCATGGGAGGCGAGAAAACTGAAGCTTTCTTT. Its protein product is CASSPRMGGEKTEAFF.

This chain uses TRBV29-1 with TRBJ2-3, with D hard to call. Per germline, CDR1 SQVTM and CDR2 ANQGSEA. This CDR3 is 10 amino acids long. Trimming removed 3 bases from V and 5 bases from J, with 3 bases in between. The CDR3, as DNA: TGCAGCGTTGACGTAGATACGCAGTATTTT. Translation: CSVDVDTQYF.

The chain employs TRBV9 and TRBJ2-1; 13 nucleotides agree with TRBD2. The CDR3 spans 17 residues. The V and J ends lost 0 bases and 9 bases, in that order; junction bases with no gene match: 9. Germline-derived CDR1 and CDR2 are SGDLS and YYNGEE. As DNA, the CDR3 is TGTGCCAGCAGCGTAGAGGGGGGACTAGCGGGATCGGGTGAGCAGTTCTTC. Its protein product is CASSVEGGLAGSGEQFF.

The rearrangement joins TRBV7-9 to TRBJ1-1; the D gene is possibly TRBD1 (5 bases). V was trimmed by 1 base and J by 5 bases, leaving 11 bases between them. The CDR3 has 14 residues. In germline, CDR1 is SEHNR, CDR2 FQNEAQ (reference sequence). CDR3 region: CASSLVGRETEAFF. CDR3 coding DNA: TGTGCCAGCAGCTTAGTGGGCAGGGAAACTGAAGCTTTCTTT.

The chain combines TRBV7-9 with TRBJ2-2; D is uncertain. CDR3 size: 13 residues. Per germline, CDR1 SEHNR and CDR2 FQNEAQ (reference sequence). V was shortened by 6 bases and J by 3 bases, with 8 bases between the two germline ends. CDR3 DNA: TGTGCCAGCAGGTTGGCCCACACCGGGGAGCTGTTTTTT. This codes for CASRLAHTGELFF.

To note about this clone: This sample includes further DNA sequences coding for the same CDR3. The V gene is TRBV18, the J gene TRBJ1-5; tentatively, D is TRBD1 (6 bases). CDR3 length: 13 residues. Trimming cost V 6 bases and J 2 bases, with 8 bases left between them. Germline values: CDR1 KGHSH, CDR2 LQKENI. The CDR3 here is CASSPGGNQPQHF. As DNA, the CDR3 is TGTGCCAGCTCCCCAGGGGGCAATCAGCCCCAGCATTTT.

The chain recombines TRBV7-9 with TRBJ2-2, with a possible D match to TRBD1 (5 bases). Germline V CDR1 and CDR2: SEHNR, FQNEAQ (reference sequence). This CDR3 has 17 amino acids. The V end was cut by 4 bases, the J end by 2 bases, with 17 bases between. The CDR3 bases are TGTGCCAGCAGCTCCACTCGGACAAGCCTTAACACCGGGGAGCTGTTTTTT. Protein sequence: CASSSTRTSLNTGELFF.

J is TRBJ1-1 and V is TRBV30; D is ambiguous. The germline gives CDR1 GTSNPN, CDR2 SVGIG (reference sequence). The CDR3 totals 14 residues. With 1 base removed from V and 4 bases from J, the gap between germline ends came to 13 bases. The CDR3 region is CAWSAGPLGTEAFF. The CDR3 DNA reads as TGTGCCTGGAGTGCCGGGCCGCTTGGCACTGAAGCTTTCTTT.

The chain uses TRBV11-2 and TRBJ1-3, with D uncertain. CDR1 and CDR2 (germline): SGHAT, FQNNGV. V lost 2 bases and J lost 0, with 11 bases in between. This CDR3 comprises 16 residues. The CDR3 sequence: CASSLIRAGSGNTIYF. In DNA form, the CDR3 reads TGTGCCAGCAGCTTAATACGTGCGGGCTCTGGAAACACCATATATTTT.

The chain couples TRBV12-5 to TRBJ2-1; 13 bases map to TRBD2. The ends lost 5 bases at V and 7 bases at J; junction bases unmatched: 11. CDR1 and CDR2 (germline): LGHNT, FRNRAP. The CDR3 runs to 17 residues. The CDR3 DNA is TGTGCTAGTGGTGGGACTAGCGGGGTGATTCGGAGTAATGAGCAGTTCTTC. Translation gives CASGGTSGVIRSNEQFF.

CDR3 sequence reads: CASNLQGYTEAFF. The CDR3 DNA sequence: TGTGCCAGCAATCTACAGGGGTACACTGAAGCTTTCTTT. J is TRBJ1-1 and V is TRBV2; 7 bases match TRBD1. Germline values: CDR1 SNHLY, CDR2 FYNNEI. This CDR3 is 13 amino acids long. V shed 7 bases and J 3 bases; nucleotides not matched to a gene: 5.

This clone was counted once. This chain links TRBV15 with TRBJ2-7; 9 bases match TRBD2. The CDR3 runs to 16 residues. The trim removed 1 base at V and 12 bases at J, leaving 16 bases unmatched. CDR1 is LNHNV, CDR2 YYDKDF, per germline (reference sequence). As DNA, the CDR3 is TGTGCCACCAGCAGAGGGCGGCGGGAGGGCCTTCCAGGGGGGTACTTC. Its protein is CATSRGRREGLPGGYF.

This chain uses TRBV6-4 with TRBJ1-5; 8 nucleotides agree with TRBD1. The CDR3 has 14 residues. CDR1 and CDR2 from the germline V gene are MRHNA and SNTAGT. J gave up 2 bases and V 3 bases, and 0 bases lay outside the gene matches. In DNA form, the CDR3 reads TGTGCCAGCAGTGAGACAGGGGGCAATCAGCCCCAGCATTTT. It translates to CASSETGGNQPQHF.

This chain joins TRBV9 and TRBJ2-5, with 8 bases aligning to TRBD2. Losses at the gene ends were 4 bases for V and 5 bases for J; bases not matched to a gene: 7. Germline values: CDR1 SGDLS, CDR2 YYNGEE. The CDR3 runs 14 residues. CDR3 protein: CASSPTSGGETQYF. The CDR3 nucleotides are TGTGCCAGCAGCCCTACTAGCGGCGGGGAGACCCAGTACTTC.

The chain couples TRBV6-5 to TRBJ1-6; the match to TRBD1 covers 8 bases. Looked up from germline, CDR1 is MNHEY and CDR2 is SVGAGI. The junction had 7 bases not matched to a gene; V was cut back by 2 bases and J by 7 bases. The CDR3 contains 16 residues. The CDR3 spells CASSYTGQGGNSPLHF. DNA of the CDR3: TGTGCCAGCAGTTACACCGGACAGGGCGGCAATTCACCCCTCCACTTT.

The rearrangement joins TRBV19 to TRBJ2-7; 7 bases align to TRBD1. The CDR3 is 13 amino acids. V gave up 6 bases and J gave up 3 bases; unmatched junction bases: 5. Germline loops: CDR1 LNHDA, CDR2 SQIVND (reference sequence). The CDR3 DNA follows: TGTGCCAGTAGCCGGGACAGTTACTACGAGCAGTACTTC. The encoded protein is CASSRDSYYEQYF.

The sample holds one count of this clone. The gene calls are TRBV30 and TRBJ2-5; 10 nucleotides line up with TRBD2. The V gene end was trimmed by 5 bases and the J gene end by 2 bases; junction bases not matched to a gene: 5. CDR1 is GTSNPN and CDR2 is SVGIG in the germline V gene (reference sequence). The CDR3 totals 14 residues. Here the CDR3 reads CAWLQRGGQETQYF. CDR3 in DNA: TGTGCCTGGCTCCAGCGGGGGGGGCAAGAGACCCAGTACTTC.